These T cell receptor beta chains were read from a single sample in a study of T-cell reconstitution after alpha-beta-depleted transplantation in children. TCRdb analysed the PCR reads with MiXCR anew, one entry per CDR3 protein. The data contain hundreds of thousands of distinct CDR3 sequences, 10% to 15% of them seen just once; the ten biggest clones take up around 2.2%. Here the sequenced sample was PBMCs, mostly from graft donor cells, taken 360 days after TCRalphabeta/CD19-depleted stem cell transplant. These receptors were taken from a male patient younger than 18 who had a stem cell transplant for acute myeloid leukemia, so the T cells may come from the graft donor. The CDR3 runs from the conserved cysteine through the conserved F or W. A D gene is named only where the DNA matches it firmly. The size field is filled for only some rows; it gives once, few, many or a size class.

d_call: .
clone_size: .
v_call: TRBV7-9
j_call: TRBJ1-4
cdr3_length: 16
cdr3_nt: TGTGCCAGCAGCTTAGCAGCGACAGGACCTAATGAAAAACTGTTTTTT
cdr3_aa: CASSLAATGPNEKLFF

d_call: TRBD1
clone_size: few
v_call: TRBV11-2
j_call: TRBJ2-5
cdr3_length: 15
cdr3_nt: TGTGCCAGCAGCCCGCGTTTATACAGGGGAGAGACCCAGTACTTC
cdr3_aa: CASSPRLYRGETQYF

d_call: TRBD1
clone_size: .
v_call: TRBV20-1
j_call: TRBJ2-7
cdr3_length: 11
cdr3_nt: TGCAGTGCTGGGGACAGTTCCAAGCAGTACTTC
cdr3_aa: CSAGDSSKQYF

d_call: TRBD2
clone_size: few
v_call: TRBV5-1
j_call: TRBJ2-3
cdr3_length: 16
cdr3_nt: TGCGCCAGCAGCTTGGAGTCTAGCGGGGCCACAGATACGCAGTATTTT
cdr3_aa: CASSLESSGATDTQYF

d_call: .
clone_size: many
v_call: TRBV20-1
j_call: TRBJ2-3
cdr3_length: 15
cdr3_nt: TGCAGTGCTAGTCCCACTGAGGGAAGGACAGATACGCAGTATTTT
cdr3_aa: CSASPTEGRTDTQYF

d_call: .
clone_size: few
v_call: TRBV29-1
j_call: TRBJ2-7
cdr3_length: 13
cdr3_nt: TGCAGCGGACGAACAGGGCAATCCTACGAGCAGTACTTC
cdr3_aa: CSGRTGQSYEQYF

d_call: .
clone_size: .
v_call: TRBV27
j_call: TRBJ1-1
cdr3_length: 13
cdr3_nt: TGTGCCAGCAGCGCCCGGGACCCCCAAGGAGCTTTCTTT
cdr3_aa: CASSARDPQGAFF

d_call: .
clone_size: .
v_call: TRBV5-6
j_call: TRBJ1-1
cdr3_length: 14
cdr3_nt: TGTGCCAGCAGCTTGGAGGGACTCCTAAGGGAAGCTTTCTTT
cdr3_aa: CASSLEGLLREAFF

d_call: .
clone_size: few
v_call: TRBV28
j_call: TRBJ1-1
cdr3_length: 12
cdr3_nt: TGTGCCAGCTGTAGGGTCCTCACTGAAGCTTTCTTT
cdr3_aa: CASCRVLTEAFF

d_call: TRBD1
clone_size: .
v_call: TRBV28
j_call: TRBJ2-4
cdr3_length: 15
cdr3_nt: TGTGCCAGCAGATGGGGGGACAGGGAAAGGAACATTCAGTACTTC
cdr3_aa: CASRWGDRERNIQYF